This section outlines one T cell receptor (beta chain) sequence together with its context. This CDR3 comprises 14 residues. V lost 0 bases and J lost 6, with 11 bases in between. Germline CDR1 reads MNHNS; CDR2 reads SASEGT. This sample was included in a study of shared clonotypes between healthy human individuals. Data came from immunoSEQ multiplex PCR; TCRdb stores just in-frame clones and leaves some out. The sample includes roughly 1 million clones, around 76% seen only once; the top ten take 1.2% to 1.5%. Sequencing input: memory CD4+ T cells sorted from blood. Subset described: CD45RA-negative fraction. This TCR derives from a man between 18 and 29 years old in good health. The chain couples TRBV6-1 to TRBJ2-5, with a possible D match to TRBD1 (5 bases). CDR3 sequence (DNA): TGTGCCAGCAGTGAAGCGCAGGGTAGGAAGACCCAGTACTTC. It translates to CASSEAQGRKTQYF.